Below are 9 T cell receptor beta chains sequenced from a single sample in a study of blood T cell repertoires in COVID-19. Clones were sequenced by immunoSEQ multiplex PCR, and TCRdb holds only the in-frame ones, with some missing. The repertoire holds some 80,000 clones, with roughly 88% as singletons. The material sequenced was peripheral blood. Every receptor here comes from a human donor in a cohort sampled during active COVID-19.

The chain uses TRBV27 and TRBJ1-5; D is perhaps TRBD1 (6 bases). Germline V gene data show CDR1 as MNHEY and CDR2 as SMNVEV (reference sequence). V was pared by 5 bases and J by 6 bases, with 11 bases between. This CDR3 region has 13 residues. The CDR3 here is CASSRTVGQPQHF. The CDR3 DNA reads TGTGCCAGCAGTAGGACAGTAGGTCAGCCCCAGCATTTT.

The chain couples TRBV7-2 to TRBJ2-3; 8 bases are shared with TRBD2. Germline loops: CDR1 SGHTA, CDR2 FQGNSA. This CDR3 contains 16 residues. Trimming removed 3 bases from V and 9 bases from J; junction bases left unmatched: 14. CDR3 bases: TGTGCCAGCAGCTTCGGGGGCGTACGGCGGGGGGACACGCAGTATTTT. It translates to CASSFGGVRRGDTQYF.

The V and J genes are TRBV7-9 and TRBJ2-1; TRBD1 might be the D (5 bases). CDR1 and CDR2 from the germline V gene are SEHNR and FQNEAQ (reference sequence). This CDR3 is built from 14 residues. Between the trimmed V and J ends, which lost 8 bases and 9 bases, there was a span of 20 bases. The CDR3 bases are TGTGCCAGCTCCCTGAGAGGACAAATTGGTGAGCAGTTCTTC. The encoded protein is CASSLRGQIGEQFF.

The chain carries TRBV14 and TRBJ2-2; TRBD1 aligns across 12 bases. The V and J ends lost 4 bases and 6 bases, in that order; junction bases with no gene match: 6. This CDR3 has 16 amino acids. Germline lookup yields CDR1 SGHDN and CDR2 FVKESK. The CDR3 region is CASSPNRDRGPGELFF. Written as DNA, the CDR3 is TGTGCCAGCAGCCCCAATCGGGACAGGGGGCCCGGGGAGCTGTTTTTT.

The genes are TRBV4-3 and TRBJ1-6; 7 nucleotides agree with TRBD1. Germline V gene lookup returns CDR1 LGHNA and CDR2 YSLEER. The CDR3 runs to 14 residues. J lost 10 bases, V lost 1 base, and 4 bases had no gene match. CDR3 DNA: TGCGCCAGCAGCCAAGGACAGGGTGAATCACCCCTCCACTTT. Translation: CASSQGQGESPLHF.

This chain uses TRBV19 with TRBJ2-7, with TRBD2 identical over 9 bases. Germline V lookup: CDR1 LNHDA, CDR2 SQIVND (reference sequence). The V gene end was trimmed by 3 bases and the J gene end by 0 bases; junction bases not matched to a gene: 3. The CDR3 covers 15 residues. The CDR3 reads CASSIGAGGSYEQYF. In DNA form, the CDR3 reads TGTGCCAGTAGTATTGGAGCGGGGGGCTCCTACGAGCAGTACTTC.

The chain combines TRBV6-2 or TRBV6-3 with TRBJ2-3, with 9 bases identical to TRBD2. The length of the CDR3 is 17 residues. CDR1 and CDR2 from the germline V gene are MNHEY and SVGEGT. V dropped 2 bases and J dropped 10; count of bases not matched to a gene: 16. CDR3 sequence reads: CASSYTLGRGGHTAQYF. CDR3 coding DNA: TGTGCCAGCAGTTACACCCTAGGGCGGGGGGGTCACACGGCGCAGTATTTT.

V usage is TRBV19 and J usage is TRBJ2-3; a possible D gene is TRBD1 (6 bases). V lost 3 bases and J 1 base, leaving 11 bases between the germline ends. The CDR3 runs to 15 residues. CDR1 is LNHDA and CDR2 is SQIVND in the germline V gene (reference sequence). CDR3 sequence (DNA): TGTGCCAGTAGTATGGGGGACACTCGCACAGATACGCAGTATTTT. It translates to CASSMGDTRTDTQYF.

The J gene is TRBJ1-6, the V gene TRBV7-9; TRBD1 might be the D (5 bases). Germline CDR1 reads SEHNR; CDR2 reads FQNEAQ (reference sequence). The CDR3 covers 15 residues. V lost 6 bases to trimming and J lost 3 bases, with 12 bases between them. The CDR3 here is CASRDTGVYNSPLHF. CDR3 in DNA: TGTGCCAGCAGGGATACGGGGGTCTATAATTCACCCCTCCACTTT.